This T cell receptor (beta chain) was observed in a study of shared clonotypes between healthy human individuals. Study as a whole: Donors consisted of a couple of women and a few men between 18 and 49.

The protocol was immunoSEQ multiplex PCR, while the TCRdb copy is restricted to in-frame clones and leaves out a portion. The data show 1.5 million to 2.5 million clones, about 94% seen once. CD45RO-negative, CCR7-positively selected cells formed the naive CD8 fraction, excluding terminally differentiated effector memory CD45RA+ cells. The CDR3 runs 15 residues. Per the germline V gene, CDR1 is SGDLS and CDR2 is YYNGEE. The junction had 6 bases not matched to a gene; V was cut back by 2 bases and J by 4 bases. In this sample, this clone turned up once. Other DNA sequences within the sample encode an identical CDR3.

The sequencing sample was made of naive CD8+ T cells sorted from blood. This receptor was taken from a man in his late teens or twenties in good health. The chain uses TRBV9 and TRBJ1-1, with 9 bases lining up with TRBD1. The CDR3 nucleotides read TGTGCCAGCAGCGTCGCCGGGACAGGGTCCACTGAAGCTTTCTTT. Residues: CASSVAGTGSTEAFF.